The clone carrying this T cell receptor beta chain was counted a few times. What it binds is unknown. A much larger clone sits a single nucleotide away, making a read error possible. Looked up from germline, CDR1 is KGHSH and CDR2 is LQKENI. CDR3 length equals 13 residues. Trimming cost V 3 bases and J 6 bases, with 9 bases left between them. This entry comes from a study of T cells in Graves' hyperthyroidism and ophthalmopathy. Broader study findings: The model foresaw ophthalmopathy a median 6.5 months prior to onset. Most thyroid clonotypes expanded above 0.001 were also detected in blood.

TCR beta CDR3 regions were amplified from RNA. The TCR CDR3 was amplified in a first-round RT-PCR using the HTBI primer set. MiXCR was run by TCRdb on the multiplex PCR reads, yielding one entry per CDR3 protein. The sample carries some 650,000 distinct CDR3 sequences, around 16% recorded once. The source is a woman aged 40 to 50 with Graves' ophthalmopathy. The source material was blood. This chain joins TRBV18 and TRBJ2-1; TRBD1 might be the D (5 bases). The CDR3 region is CASSPPGCNEQFF. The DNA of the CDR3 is TGTGCCAGCTCACCGCCAGGGTGCAATGAGCAGTTCTTC.